The 12 T cell receptor beta chains below were found in one sample sequenced in a study of shared clonotypes between healthy human individuals. Assay: immunoSEQ multiplex PCR; the TCRdb copy retains only in-frame clones and omits some. This table holds about 2,500,000 clones, around 90% found once. The sample taken for sequencing was naive CD4+ T cells sorted from blood. The sample's subset: CD45RA+ positively selected. The source of these receptors is a man aged 18 to 30 in good health.

J is TRBJ2-1 and V is TRBV19, with D possibly being TRBD2 (6 bases). The CDR3 consists of 16 residues. Trimming left V 3 bases short and J 8 bases short, with 20 bases between. The germline V gene encodes CDR1 LNHDA and CDR2 SQIVND (reference sequence). This CDR3 reads CASSMFLGGPRDEQFF. Written as DNA, the CDR3 is TGTGCCAGTAGTATGTTCTTGGGGGGTCCGAGGGATGAGCAGTTCTTC.

This chain joins TRBV5-4 and TRBJ2-7; no firm D call. V was pared by 0 bases and J by 3 bases, with 13 bases between. Per the germline V gene, CDR1 is SGHNT and CDR2 is YYREEE (reference sequence). The CDR3 contains 15 residues. CDR3 DNA sequence: TGTGCCAGCAGCTTGGATGCGGCGGAATACTACGAGCAGTACTTC. As protein: CASSLDAAEYYEQYF.

Comment on this clone: This CDR3 is also generated by other DNA sequences in the sample. The chain has TRBV27 and TRBJ1-2; D is ambiguous. The germline CDR1 and CDR2 sequences are MNHEY and SMNVEV (reference sequence). V was cut by 4 bases and J by 3 bases, with 6 bases left in between. The CDR3 has 12 residues. The CDR3 DNA follows: TGTGCCAGCAGTTCTGGGCACTATGGCTACACCTTC. Its protein product is CASSSGHYGYTF.

This rearrangement joins TRBV25-1 to TRBJ2-1; the match to TRBD2 covers 7 bases. Germline trimming cut 8 bases from V and 6 bases from J; bases unmatched to any gene: 7. This CDR3 is 13 amino acids long. Germline CDR1 reads MGHDK; CDR2 reads SYGVNS. The CDR3 coding sequence is TGTGCCAGCCATGGCACGGGGGGCAATGAGCAGTTCTTC. Protein sequence: CASHGTGGNEQFF.

The V and J genes are TRBV4-3 and TRBJ2-6; D is undetermined. The CDR3 extends over 15 amino acids. Germline-derived CDR1 and CDR2 are LGHNA and YSLEER. V lost 4 bases and J lost 2, with 9 bases in between. The CDR3 protein is CASSLLIPGANVLTF. CDR3 bases: TGCGCCAGCAGCCTGCTCATTCCTGGGGCCAACGTCCTGACTTTC.

This chain links TRBV9 with TRBJ2-5; 8 nucleotides agree with TRBD2. Germline V gives CDR1 SGDLS, CDR2 YYNGEE. After removal of 1 base from V and 4 bases from J, the junction contained 6 bases not matched to a gene. This CDR3 contains 15 residues. The CDR3, as DNA: TGTGCCAGCAGCGTATCCGGGGGGGCTTTAGAGACCCAGTACTTC. Encoded protein: CASSVSGGALETQYF.

V is TRBV11-1 and J is TRBJ2-1; unclear D gene. The germline gives CDR1 SGHAT, CDR2 FQDESV (reference sequence). The CDR3 has 15 residues. V lost 6 bases and J lost 0, with 12 bases in between. This CDR3 is CASSVAGNSYNEQFF. DNA for the CDR3: TGTGCCAGCAGTGTGGCAGGAAACTCCTACAATGAGCAGTTCTTC.

V and J are TRBV6-4 and TRBJ1-1; D is unresolved. The V end was cut by 5 bases, the J end by 2 bases, with 9 bases between. Germline CDR1 MRHNA, CDR2 SNTAGT. CDR3 length: 13 amino acids. The CDR3 DNA reads as TGTGCCAGCAGTTCTCAGCTAAACACTGAAGCTTTCTTT. Translated: CASSSQLNTEAFF.

V and J are TRBV5-1 and TRBJ2-2, with 10 bases aligning to TRBD1. The CDR3 runs 15 residues. The J segment lost 2 bases and the V segment lost 4 bases, leaving 2 bases of the junction unmatched. Germline V CDR1 and CDR2: SGHRS, YFSETQ. This CDR3 is CASSRQGANTGELFF. CDR3 DNA sequence: TGCGCCAGCAGCAGACAGGGGGCCAACACCGGGGAGCTGTTTTTT. The full variable domain, its missing parts supplied by reference TRBV5-1 and TRBJ2-2, is KAGVTQTPRYLIKTRGQQVTLSCSPISGHRSVSWYQQTPGQGLQFLFEYFSETQRNKGNFPGRFSGRQFSNSRSEMNVSTLELGDSALYLCASSRQGANTGELFFGEGSRLTVL.

V gene TRBV6-4 combines with J gene TRBJ2-3; weak D call: TRBD1 (6 bases). V lost 2 bases, J lost 2 bases, and 17 bases lay in between. The CDR3 length is 17 residues. Per germline, CDR1 MRHNA and CDR2 SNTAGT. CDR3 sequence: CASSDPQGPLLTDTQYF. CDR3 sequence (DNA): TGTGCCAGCAGTGACCCCCAGGGGCCCCTTCTCACAGATACGCAGTATTTT.

The chain links TRBV6-6 to TRBJ2-5, with 7 bases matching TRBD1. V lost 7 bases to trimming and J lost 5 bases; unmatched junction nucleotides: 7. This CDR3 is built from 13 residues. From germline, CDR1 is MNHNY and CDR2 SVGAGI (reference sequence). The CDR3 DNA is TGTGCCAGCAAACTCCAGGGGGAGGAGACCCAGTACTTC. Translated: CASKLQGEETQYF.

The chain uses TRBV5-4 and TRBJ2-2, with 8 bases fitting TRBD2. In germline, CDR1 is SGHNT, CDR2 YYREEE (reference sequence). The V gene end was trimmed by 2 bases and the J gene end by 4 bases; junction bases not matched to a gene: 7. The CDR3 consists of 16 residues. The CDR3 DNA follows: TGTGCCAGCAGCTTAAACGGGAGGGCGAGCACCGGGGAGCTGTTTTTT. Translation: CASSLNGRASTGELFF. The full variable domain, with the rest looked up from reference TRBV5-4 and TRBJ2-2, is ETGVTQSPTHLIKTRGQQVTLRCSSQSGHNTVSWYQQALGQGPQFIFQYYREEENGRGNFPPRFSGLQFPNYSSELNVNALELDDSALYLCASSLNGRASTGELFFGEGSRLTVL.